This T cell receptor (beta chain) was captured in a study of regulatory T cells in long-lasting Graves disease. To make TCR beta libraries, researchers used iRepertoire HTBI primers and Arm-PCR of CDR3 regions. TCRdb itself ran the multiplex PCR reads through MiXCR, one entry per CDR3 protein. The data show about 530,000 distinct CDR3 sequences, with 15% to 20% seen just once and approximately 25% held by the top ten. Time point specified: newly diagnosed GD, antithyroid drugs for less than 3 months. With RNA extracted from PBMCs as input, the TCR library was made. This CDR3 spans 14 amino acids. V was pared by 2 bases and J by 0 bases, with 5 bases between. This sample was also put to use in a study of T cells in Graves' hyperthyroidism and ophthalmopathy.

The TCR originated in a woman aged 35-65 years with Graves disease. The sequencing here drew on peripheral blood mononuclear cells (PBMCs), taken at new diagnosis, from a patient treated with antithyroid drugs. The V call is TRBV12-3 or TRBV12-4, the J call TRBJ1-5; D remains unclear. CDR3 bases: TGTGCCAGCAGTTTACAGCTTAGCAATCAGCCCCAGCATTTT. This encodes CASSLQLSNQPQHF.